This T cell receptor (beta chain) was sequenced during a study of T cells in Graves' hyperthyroidism and ophthalmopathy. The wider study: It was at initial diagnosis, before any treatment, that peripheral blood was collected. Findings of the study overall: Blood also held most thyroid clonotypes expanded beyond 0.001.

From RNA transcripts, TCR beta CDR3 regions were amplified. When the TCR CDR3 underwent first-round RT-PCR, the HTBI primer set was used. TCRdb passed the multiplex PCR reads through MiXCR, listing each CDR3 protein once. The table includes some 320,000 distinct CDR3 sequences, roughly 13% detected once. This clonotype was observed many times. No antigen is known for it. Sequenced sample: blood. The sequence derives from a woman aged 35 to 49 with Graves' ophthalmopathy.

The CDR3 here is CASSAAGRIYEQYF. CDR3 nucleotides: TGTGCCAGCAGTGCGGCCGGGAGGATCTACGAGCAGTACTTC. The chain links TRBV6-1 to TRBJ2-7, with TRBD2 matching over 7 bases. J lost 3 bases, V lost 4 bases, and 6 bases had no gene match. Germline V gene sequence: CDR1 MNHNS, CDR2 SASEGT. The CDR3 loop spans 14 amino acids.